This TCR beta chain was recovered during a study of cytomegalovirus exposure and HLA in healthy donors. This clone has ten or more counts. Its antigen is not known. Regarding the study as a whole: Rarity marked most TCR sequences, yet some public TCRs occurred in many donors. Under in vitro conditions, three CMV-associated chains were confirmed as specific for CMV antigens.

Profiling relied on immunoSEQ multiplex PCR, and the TCRdb table lists in-frame clones only, not all of them. The sample contains under 200,000 clones, about 89% of which appear only once. This sequence was found in a woman aged 18 to 35 in good health and CMV-seropositive. Sequencing input: PBMCs.

CDR3 protein: CASGLNGQASGKPQHF. DNA for the CDR3: TGTGCTAGTGGTTTGAACGGACAGGCTAGCGGGAAGCCCCAGCATTTT. The chain combines TRBV12-5 with TRBJ1-5; 7 nucleotides line up with TRBD1. V lost 2 bases to trimming and J lost 8 bases; unmatched junction nucleotides: 12. CDR3 length: 16 amino acids. Germline lookup yields CDR1 LGHNT and CDR2 FRNRAP.